The source of this T cell receptor (beta chain) is a study of response to subunit inactivated influenza vaccine. Study-level points and caveats: Researchers suggested that each seasonal influenza vaccination recruits few new T cells.

MiXCR was run by TCRdb on the RT-PCR reads, yielding one entry per CDR3 protein. The sample includes roughly 650,000 distinct CDR3 sequences, 12% to 15% of them seen just once. With respect to this clonotype: What it binds is unknown.

Germline lookup yields CDR1 SGHRS and CDR2 YFSETQ. This CDR3 region has 13 residues. Trimming cost V 1 base and J 0 bases, with 4 bases left between them. This specimen was PBMCs from blood, taken around two weeks before vaccination. The clonotype was recovered from a man aged 50-60 years who received an inactivated influenza vaccine. The chain employs TRBV5-1 and TRBJ1-2, with D unclear. The CDR3 DNA reads as TGCGCCAGCAGCTTGTTATCTAACTATGGCTACACCTTC. Residues: CASSLLSNYGYTF.